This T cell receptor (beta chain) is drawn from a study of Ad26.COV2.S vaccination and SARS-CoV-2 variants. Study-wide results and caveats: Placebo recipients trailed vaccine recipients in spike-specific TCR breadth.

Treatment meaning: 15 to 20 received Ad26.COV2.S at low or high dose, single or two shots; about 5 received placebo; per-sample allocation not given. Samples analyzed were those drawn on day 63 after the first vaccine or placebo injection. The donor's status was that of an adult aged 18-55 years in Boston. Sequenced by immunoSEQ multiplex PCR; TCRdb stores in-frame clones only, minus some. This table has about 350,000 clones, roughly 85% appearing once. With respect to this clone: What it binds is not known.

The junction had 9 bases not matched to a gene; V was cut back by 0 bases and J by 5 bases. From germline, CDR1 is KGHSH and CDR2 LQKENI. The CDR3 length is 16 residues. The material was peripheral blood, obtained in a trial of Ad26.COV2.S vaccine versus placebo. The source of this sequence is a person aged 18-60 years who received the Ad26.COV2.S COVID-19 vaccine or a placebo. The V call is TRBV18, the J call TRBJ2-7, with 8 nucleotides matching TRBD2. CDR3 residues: CASSPPDAGGGNEQYF. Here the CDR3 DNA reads TGTGCCAGCTCACCACCGGATGCGGGGGGCGGAAACGAGCAGTACTTC.